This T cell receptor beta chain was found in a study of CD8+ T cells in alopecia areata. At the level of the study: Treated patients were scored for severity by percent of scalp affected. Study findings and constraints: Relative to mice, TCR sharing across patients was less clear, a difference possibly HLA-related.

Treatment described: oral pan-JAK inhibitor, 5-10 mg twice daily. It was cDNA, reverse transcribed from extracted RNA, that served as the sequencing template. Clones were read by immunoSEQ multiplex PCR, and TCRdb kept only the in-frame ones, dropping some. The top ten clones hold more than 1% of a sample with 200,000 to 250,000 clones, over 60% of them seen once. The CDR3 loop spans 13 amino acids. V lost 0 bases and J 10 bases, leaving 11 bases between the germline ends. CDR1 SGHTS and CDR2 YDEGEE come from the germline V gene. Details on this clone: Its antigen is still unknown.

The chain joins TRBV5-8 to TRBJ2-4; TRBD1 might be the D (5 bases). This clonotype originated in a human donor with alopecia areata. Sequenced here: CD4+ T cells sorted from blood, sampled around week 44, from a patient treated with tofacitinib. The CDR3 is CASSLAGAYIQYF. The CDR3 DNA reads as TGTGCCAGCAGCTTGGCTGGGGCCTATATTCAGTACTTC.